The text below deals with one TCR beta chain. Its antigen remains undetermined. There are no base qualities to consult, and no much larger clone falls within one base. The collaborating institutions used their own protocols to collect whole blood in K2EDTA tubes. For TCRbeta analysis, collaborator samples were shipped as frozen whole blood, as isolated PBMCs, or as DNA extracted from either sample type. The immunoSEQ Assay, a bias-controlled multiplex PCR, was used to amplify TCRbeta CDR3 regions from genomic DNA. The authors' pipeline ran thus. The number of nucleated cells in each sample was estimated from the amplification of reference gene primers within the assay. To quantify the absolute abundance of each unique TCRbeta CDR3 rearrangement, sequence reads were collapsed and filtered. For each sample, productive Simpson clonality was calculated as the square root of Simpson's diversity index across productive rearrangements. In its TCRdb copy, this immuneACCESS table keeps in-frame sequences only and misses some clones. Where compared with another copy, unresolved V genes explain less than half of these, and the others have no known cause. The DNA gave D and trimming, while V, J and clone size come from that table. This sample is represented by over 45,000 clones; roughly 82% of them were singletons. The ten largest clones represent roughly 7.7% of the sample.

The data belong to a study of blood T cell repertoires in COVID-19 (dated by TCRdb to the early 2020s). The study in broad terms: The collaborator samples originated in the United States, Italy and Spain and spanned the acute and convalescent phases of COVID-19. The repertoires were released in a freely available public database meant as a resource for research on the immune response to SARS-CoV-2. The sample metadata nearly always contained a de-identified subject ID, COVID-19 status, age in years and sex. Samples were obtained from the ongoing ImmuneRACE study (first 160 participants) and from 1,200 or so subjects provided by 6 global collaborators. Where available, HLA class I and class II types were obtained from metadata supplied by the sample provider rather than from assay-based typing. Subjects who had been exposed to COVID-19, were actively infected with it, or had recovered from it provided the deeply sampled blood TCRbeta repertoires that made up the dataset. The prospective study material was composed of cDNA or gDNA derived from T cells, B-cell-depleted T cells, or PBMCs. Paper-wide results and their limitations: How much clinical and demographic metadata was included differed by source and by participant, and the metadata was provided uncurated.

Trimming takes 7 bases from V and 0 bases from J, and the germline ends sit 10 bases apart. CDR1 and CDR2 are read off the germline V gene as SGHRS and YFSETQ. Including the terminal cysteine and phenylalanine, the CDR3 comprises 13 residues. Only the CDR3 DNA stays, 39 bases, in frame from base 1. This TCR was recovered from an elderly woman with acute or convalescent COVID-19. Sequenced material: peripheral blood. The chain is encoded by TRBV5-1 joined to TRBJ1-1, with the D gene not confidently named. The CDR3 is CASGLQVNTEAFF. The sequenced DNA is TGCGCCAGCGGCCTCCAAGTGAACACTGAAGCTTTCTTT.